Reported below is one T cell receptor (beta chain). Its antigen is not known. The V gene lost 3 bases and the J gene lost 5 bases, with 13 bases spanning the gap. In germline, CDR1 is KGHSH, CDR2 LQKENI. CDR3 length: 14 residues. The data are from a study of shared clonotypes between healthy human individuals. Study-wide findings and caveats: Shared across a few donors were around 5% of the naive CD4 clonotypes. Collection of samples was limited to blood; tissue repertoires likely differ. Generally, naive subsets came out with larger estimated richness than memory subsets.

TCRdb's copy holds only in-frame clones and misses some; the assay was immunoSEQ multiplex PCR. This table holds hundreds of thousands of clones, about three quarters found once. This clonotype originated in a woman between 25 and 40 years old in good health. Sequencing input: memory CD4+ T cells sorted from blood. Subset in this sample: CD45RA-negative fraction. The chain carries TRBV18 and TRBJ2-5; a weak D match, TRBD2 (6 bases). CDR3 in amino acids: CASSPGAGGETQYF. The CDR3 nucleotides are TGTGCCAGCTCACCGGGAGCGGGTGGCGAGACCCAGTACTTC.